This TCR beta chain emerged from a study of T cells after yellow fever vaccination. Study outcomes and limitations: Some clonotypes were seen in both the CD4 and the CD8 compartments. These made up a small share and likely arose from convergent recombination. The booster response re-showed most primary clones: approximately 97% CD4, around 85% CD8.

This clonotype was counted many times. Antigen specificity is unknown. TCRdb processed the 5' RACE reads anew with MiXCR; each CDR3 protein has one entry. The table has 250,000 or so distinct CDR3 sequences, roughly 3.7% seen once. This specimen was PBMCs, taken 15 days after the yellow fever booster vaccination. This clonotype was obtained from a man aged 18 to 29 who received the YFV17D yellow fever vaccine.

CDR3 nucleotides: TGTGCCAGCAGCTTAGAGACAGGGGGAATTTGGCTAGGGGCCAACGTCCTGACTTTC. Translating gives CASSLETGGIWLGANVLTF. The chain uses TRBV7-8 and TRBJ2-6, with 9 positions matching TRBD1. CDR1 and CDR2 from the germline V gene are SGHVS and FQNEAQ. V trimming: 1 base; J trimming: 4 bases; junction bases outside the gene matches: 11. The CDR3 sequence is 19 residues long. Variable domain in full (rest from reference TRBV7-8 and TRBJ2-6): GAGVSQSPRYKVAKRGQDVALRCDPISGHVSLFWYQQALGQGPEFLTYFQNEAQLDKSGLPSDRFFAERPEGSVSTLKIQRTQQEDSAVYLCASSLETGGIWLGANVLTFGAGSRLTVL.